These 12 T cell receptor beta chains originate from one sample sequenced in a study of blood T cell repertoires in COVID-19. The protocol was immunoSEQ multiplex PCR, while the TCRdb copy is restricted to in-frame clones and leaves out a portion. The table shows roughly 70,000 clones, with about nine tenths occurring only once. Material: peripheral blood. The receptors shown here come from a man aged 50-60 years with COVID-19, enrolled during active disease.

This clone has a single count. The chain employs TRBV6-5 and TRBJ1-5, with a possible D match to TRBD1 (6 bases). Per the germline V gene, CDR1 is MNHEY and CDR2 is SVGAGI. With 6 bases removed from V and 11 bases from J, the gap between germline ends came to 23 bases. The CDR3 has 15 residues. The CDR3 sequence: CASRSLGGSLEAQHF. CDR3 in DNA: TGTGCCAGCAGATCCCTTGGGGGCAGCTTGGAGGCCCAGCATTTT.

This clone was picked up one time. This CDR3 is also generated by other DNA sequences in the sample. The chain has TRBV5-4 and TRBJ2-5, with D unclear. Trimming pared 0 bases from V and 2 bases from J, leaving 8 bases between. CDR3 size: 14 residues. Germline V gene lookup returns CDR1 SGHNT and CDR2 YYREEE (reference sequence). The CDR3 region has the DNA TGTGCCAGCAGCTTGGGTACAGCACAAGAGACCCAGTACTTC. Protein product: CASSLGTAQETQYF.

The V and J genes are TRBV7-9 and TRBJ1-2; D call uncertain. Germline V CDR1 and CDR2: SEHNR, FQNEAQ (reference sequence). Trimming took off 2 bases at V and 3 bases at J, with 7 bases between the two ends. This CDR3 region has 13 residues. CDR3 in DNA: TGTGCCAGCAGCTTACGCGTTGACTATGGCTACACCTTC. Its protein is CASSLRVDYGYTF.

V and J are TRBV19 and TRBJ1-4; D might be TRBD1 (5 bases). The germline V gene has CDR1 LNHDA and CDR2 SQIVND (reference sequence). V lost 4 bases and J lost 3, with 12 bases in between. CDR3 length: 15 residues. The CDR3 here is CASSRTSGPNEKLFF. In nucleotides, the CDR3 is TGTGCCAGTAGTAGGACCTCAGGGCCTAATGAAAAACTGTTTTTT.

This chain uses TRBV24-1 with TRBJ2-1, with 9 bases lining up with TRBD1. The germline V gene has CDR1 KGHDR and CDR2 SFDVKD. V gave up 4 bases and J gave up 5 bases; unmatched junction bases: 5. There are 15 residues in the CDR3. For the CDR3, the DNA is TGTGCCACCAGTGACCCCGGGACAGGGAACAATGAGCAGTTCTTC. Translated: CATSDPGTGNNEQFF.

Concerning this clone: The identical CDR3 is also encoded by other nucleotide sequences in the sample. This chain uses TRBV28 with TRBJ1-3; 8 nucleotides align to TRBD1. Germline trimming cut 5 bases from V and 1 base from J; bases unmatched to any gene: 1. This CDR3 is built from 14 residues. Germline V gene sequence: CDR1 MDHEN, CDR2 SYDVKM. The CDR3 here is CASSRTGSGNTIYF. Here the CDR3 DNA reads TGTGCCAGCAGTCGGACAGGGTCTGGAAACACCATATATTTT.

The chain combines TRBV5-6 with TRBJ2-3, with a weak D call TRBD1 (5 bases). The V end was cut by 2 bases, the J end by 3 bases, with 7 bases between. The CDR3 consists of 13 residues. The germline V gene encodes CDR1 SGHDT and CDR2 YYEEEE. This CDR3 is CASSFQGTDTQYF. The DNA of the CDR3 is TGTGCCAGCAGCTTTCAGGGAACAGATACGCAGTATTTT.

The chain carries TRBV19 and TRBJ2-4; 10 bases fit TRBD1. V lost 5 bases and J lost 9; bases outside the gene matches: 10. The CDR3 runs 15 residues. Germline values: CDR1 LNHDA, CDR2 SQIVND (reference sequence). As DNA, the CDR3 is TGTGCCAGTAGTTCCCAGCGGGACAGGGGCGGCATTCAGTACTTC. Translation: CASSSQRDRGGIQYF.

The J gene is TRBJ1-4, the V gene TRBV10-1; the D is unclear. Germline V gene data show CDR1 as WNHNN and CDR2 as SYGVQD (reference sequence). The CDR3 length is 15 residues. The CDR3 sequence: CASSTLSGINEKLFF. CDR3 nucleotides: TGCGCATCCTCGACCTTATCGGGGATTAATGAAAAACTGTTTTTT.

The chain couples TRBV4-1 to TRBJ2-6; maybe TRBD1 (5 bases). In germline, CDR1 is MGHRA, CDR2 YSYEKL. The V gene lost 1 base and the J gene lost 4 bases, with 11 bases spanning the gap. The CDR3 extends over 16 amino acids. CDR3 protein: CASSQGLGVGANVLTF. The DNA of the CDR3 is TGCGCCAGCAGCCAAGGGCTAGGGGTCGGGGCCAACGTCCTGACTTTC.

The count of this clone is one. The CDR3 here is CASSTGTSGKYNEQFF. CDR3 sequence (DNA): TGTGCCAGCAGCACCGGGACTAGCGGGAAATACAATGAGCAGTTCTTC. This chain joins TRBV11-2 and TRBJ2-1; 13 bases fit TRBD2. J was trimmed by 4 bases and V by 5 bases; bases with no gene match: 5. Germline assignment: CDR1 SGHAT and CDR2 FQNNGV. The CDR3 covers 16 residues.

The CDR3 reads CASSRQSDTQYF. In DNA, the CDR3 is TGTGCCAGCAGCCGACAGTCCGATACGCAGTATTTT. The J gene is TRBJ2-3, the V gene TRBV11-2; tentatively, D is TRBD1 (5 bases). The germline V gene encodes CDR1 SGHAT and CDR2 FQNNGV. The CDR3 extends over 12 amino acids. V lost 5 bases, J lost 6 bases, and 9 bases lay in between.